One TCR beta chain is described in this entry. Its matching antigen is unknown. The assay was immunoSEQ multiplex PCR, and TCRdb's table has in-frame clones only and misses some. The sample carries about 85,000 clones, around 90% recorded once. Every patient had relapsed following autologous stem cell transplantation, and cohorts differed in brentuximab vedotin exposure. Reported best responses ranged across complete response, partial response or progressive disease. The data belong to a study of PD-1 blockade in classical Hodgkin lymphoma. Study observations and caveats: Possible causes of repertoire differences, disease activity or prior therapy, remain undefined.

The specimen comprised peripheral blood mononuclear cells (PBMCs), sampled before the second cycle of nivolumab. This TCR derives from a human donor with classical Hodgkin lymphoma.

Here the CDR3 DNA reads TGCGCCAGCAGCTTGGATGGGACAGCTAGCACAGATACGCAGTATTTT. This encodes CASSLDGTASTDTQYF. This chain links TRBV5-1 with TRBJ2-3; 7 bases match TRBD1. CDR1 SGHRS and CDR2 YFSETQ come from the germline V gene. CDR3 length: 16 amino acids. J was trimmed by 0 bases and V by 0 bases; bases with no gene match: 4.